Following are 10 T cell receptor beta chains from one sample sequenced in a study of identical twins. MiXCR was run by TCRdb on the 5' RACE reads, yielding one entry per CDR3 protein. The sample has approximately 890,000 distinct CDR3 sequences; 12% are singletons. These data also featured in a second study, about yellow fever vaccine responses in identical twins.

The source material was PBMCs. All receptors derive from a woman under 30 in good health.

This clonotype was observed a handful of times. The V gene is TRBV20-1, the J gene TRBJ2-7; D ambiguous. Germline values: CDR1 DFQATT, CDR2 SNEGSKA (reference sequence). The CDR3 covers 15 residues. V lost 0 bases, J lost 3 bases, and 15 bases lay in between. The CDR3 nucleotides read TGCAGTGCTAGAGATCTTGAAGAAAGTGACTACGAGCAGTACTTC. It codes for CSARDLEESDYEQYF.

This clonotype was found once. The junction shows a germline mismatch at one end, possibly a read error. The V gene is TRBV3-1, the J gene TRBJ2-5; the match to TRBD2 covers 7 bases. CDR3 length: 15 amino acids. The germline V gene has CDR1 LGHDT and CDR2 YNNKEL (reference sequence). CDR3 region: CACSQEGRVHETQYF. The CDR3 region has the DNA TGTGCCTGCAGCCAAGAGGGGAGGGTTCACGAGACCCAGTACTTC.

This clonotype was seen a few times. J is TRBJ2-1 and V is TRBV10-3; TRBD2 agrees at 7 bases. V shed 6 bases and J 3 bases; nucleotides not matched to a gene: 8. The CDR3 extends over 15 amino acids. Per germline, CDR1 ENHRY and CDR2 SYGVKD. The CDR3 reads CAIRREGRNYNEQFF. The DNA of the CDR3 is TGTGCCATCAGGAGGGAGGGCCGGAACTACAATGAGCAGTTCTTC.

This clonotype occurred a few times. This rearrangement joins TRBV7-9 to TRBJ2-1; 8 nucleotides line up with TRBD2. The CDR3 is 16 amino acids. The ends lost 5 bases at V and 6 bases at J; junction bases unmatched: 12. Germline V gives CDR1 SEHNR, CDR2 FQNEAQ (reference sequence). Here the CDR3 reads CASSLLRGLGLNEQFF. The DNA of the CDR3 is TGTGCCAGCAGCCTTCTGAGGGGACTAGGACTCAATGAGCAGTTCTTC.

This rearrangement joins TRBV12-3 or TRBV12-4 to TRBJ2-1; 11 bases match TRBD2. The CDR3 length is 16 residues. V dropped 2 bases and J dropped 4; count of bases not matched to a gene: 4. In DNA form, the CDR3 reads TGTGCCAGCAGTTTAAGGCCTAGCGGGAGGTACAATGAGCAGTTCTTC. Protein product: CASSLRPSGRYNEQFF.

This clonotype was observed a handful of times. The chain combines TRBV7-4 with TRBJ2-1; D gene unclear. The CDR3 spans 14 residues. V lost 8 bases and J 0 bases, leaving 11 bases between the germline ends. CDR1 and CDR2 (germline): SGHVT, SQSDAQ. CDR3 protein: CASGNCRSYNEQFF. The CDR3 nucleotides are TGTGCCAGCGGAAACTGCCGCTCCTACAATGAGCAGTTCTTC.

This clonotype was recorded a few times. The chain has TRBV13 and TRBJ2-1, with D maybe TRBD2 (6 bases). This CDR3 spans 14 amino acids. Trimming removed 5 bases at V and 3 bases at J, with 11 bases between. Germline V gene lookup returns CDR1 PRHDT and CDR2 FYEKMQ (reference sequence). CDR3 bases: TGTGCCAGCAGCAAAACTAGCAGCTACAATGAGCAGTTCTTC. It yields the protein CASSKTSSYNEQFF.

This clonotype came up many times. J is TRBJ2-5 and V is TRBV29-1, with 10 bases that match TRBD1. With 2 bases clipped from V and 2 bases from J, the junction kept 5 bases outside the gene matches. CDR1 and CDR2 (germline): SQVTM, ANQGSEA. The CDR3 extends over 15 amino acids. The CDR3 sequence: CSVETGQGRQETQYF. CDR3 nucleotides: TGCAGCGTTGAAACGGGACAGGGGCGACAAGAGACCCAGTACTTC.

This clonotype was found a few times. This sequence joins TRBV15 and TRBJ2-5; D is uncertain. Germline V gives CDR1 LNHNV, CDR2 YYDKDF (reference sequence). Between the trimmed V and J ends, which lost 0 bases and 2 bases, there was a span of 10 bases. This CDR3 spans 15 amino acids. Here the CDR3 DNA reads TGTGCCACCAGCAGAGATCCGGCGGAACAAGAGACCCAGTACTTC. Protein sequence: CATSRDPAEQETQYF.

The sample holds a few counts of this clonotype. The chain couples TRBV14 to TRBJ2-1, with a tentative D call TRBD1 (6 bases). Trimming took off 4 bases at V and 0 bases at J, with 13 bases between the two ends. Germline V lookup: CDR1 SGHDN, CDR2 FVKESK. This CDR3 has 16 residues. The CDR3 is CASSRRTGSSYNEQFF. The CDR3 nucleotides read TGTGCCAGCAGCCGACGTACAGGGAGCTCCTACAATGAGCAGTTCTTC.